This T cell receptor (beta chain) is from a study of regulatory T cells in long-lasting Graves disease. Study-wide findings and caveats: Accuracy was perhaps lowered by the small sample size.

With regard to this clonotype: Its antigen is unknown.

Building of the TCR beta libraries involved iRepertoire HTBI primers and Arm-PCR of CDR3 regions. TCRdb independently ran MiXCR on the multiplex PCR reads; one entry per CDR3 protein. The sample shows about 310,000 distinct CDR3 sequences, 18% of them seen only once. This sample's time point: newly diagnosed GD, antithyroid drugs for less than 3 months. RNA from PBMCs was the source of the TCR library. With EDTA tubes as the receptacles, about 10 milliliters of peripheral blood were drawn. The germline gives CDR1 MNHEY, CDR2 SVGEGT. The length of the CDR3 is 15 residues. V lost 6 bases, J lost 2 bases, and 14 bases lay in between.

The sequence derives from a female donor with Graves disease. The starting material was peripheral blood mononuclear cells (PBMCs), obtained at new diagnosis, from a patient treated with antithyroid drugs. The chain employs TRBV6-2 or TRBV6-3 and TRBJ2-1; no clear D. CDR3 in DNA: TGTGCCAGCAGGTTGGAAAGGAGTACCTACAATGAGCAGTTCTTC. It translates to CASRLERSTYNEQFF.